The 30 T cell receptor beta chains below were found in one sample sequenced in a study of T cells in Graves' hyperthyroidism and ophthalmopathy. Regions amplified from RNA transcripts were the TCR beta CDR3 regions. Primed by the HTBI set, a first-round RT-PCR was run on the TCR CDR3. A single record per CDR3 protein comes from TCRdb applying MiXCR to the multiplex PCR reads. The table lists some 490,000 distinct CDR3 sequences, under 25% of them singletons. The source material was blood. These receptors all stem from a woman in her 70s with Graves' ophthalmopathy.

The chain uses TRBV5-1 and TRBJ2-3; 7 nucleotides match TRBD1. CDR1 SGHRS and CDR2 YFSETQ come from the germline V gene. Losses at the gene ends were 4 bases for V and 0 bases for J; bases not matched to a gene: 5. The CDR3 sequence is 15 residues long. In DNA form, the CDR3 reads TGCGCCAGCAGCGGCGGACAGGCAAGCACAGATACGCAGTATTTT. Translated: CASSGGQASTDTQYF.

This clonotype was recorded a few times. The V call is TRBV7-8, the J call TRBJ2-5; D is unresolved. This CDR3 region has 13 residues. V was shortened by 1 base and J by 5 bases, with 8 bases between the two germline ends. Per germline, CDR1 SGHVS and CDR2 FQNEAQ. The DNA of the CDR3 is TGTGCCAGCAGCTTAGGACCTGTGGAGACCCAGTACTTC. It translates to CASSLGPVETQYF.

This clonotype was detected ten times or more. The chain joins TRBV7-9 to TRBJ1-1, with 11 bases identical to TRBD1. Per the germline V gene, CDR1 is SEHNR and CDR2 is FQNEAQ (reference sequence). J lost 10 bases, V lost 5 bases, and 9 bases had no gene match. The CDR3 sequence is 14 residues long. The CDR3, as DNA: TGTGCCAGCAGCCCAACGGGACAGGGGGACCGAGCTTTCTTT. Residues: CASSPTGQGDRAFF.

This clonotype came up a few times. This sequence joins TRBV20-1 and TRBJ1-2, with 7 bases matching TRBD1. V was clipped by 0 bases and J by 4 bases; unmatched bases: 11. The CDR3 totals 16 residues. Germline CDR1 DFQATT, CDR2 SNEGSKA (reference sequence). CDR3 in DNA: TGCAGTGCTAGAGACCCTAACAGGGGTTTGGCCTATGGCTACACCTTC. Encoded protein: CSARDPNRGLAYGYTF.

This clonotype was picked up many times. V and J are TRBV11-2 and TRBJ2-1; D not resolved. V was clipped by 2 bases and J by 6 bases, with 11 bases between them. From germline, CDR1 is SGHAT and CDR2 FQNNGV. CDR3 length: 14 amino acids. CDR3: CASSLSTMANEQFF. In DNA form, the CDR3 reads TGTGCCAGCAGCTTAAGCACGATGGCCAATGAGCAGTTCTTC.

The gene calls are TRBV3-1 and TRBJ2-7, with 9 bases lining up with TRBD2. The CDR3 consists of 16 residues. J was trimmed by 4 bases and V by 0 bases; bases with no gene match: 7. Germline loops: CDR1 LGHDT, CDR2 YNNKEL (reference sequence). This CDR3 reads CASSQEPSGIAYEQYF. Written as DNA, the CDR3 is TGTGCCAGCAGCCAAGAACCTAGCGGGATAGCGTACGAGCAGTACTTC.

This clonotype came up many times. V and J are TRBV28 and TRBJ2-7; 7 bases match TRBD2. J was trimmed by 4 bases and V by 11 bases; bases with no gene match: 11. The CDR3 runs to 13 residues. CDR1 and CDR2 (germline): MDHEN, SYDVKM. The CDR3 protein is CAGRGVETYEQYF. The CDR3 region has the DNA TGTGCCGGCCGGGGGGTCGAGACATACGAGCAGTACTTC.

This clonotype was seen more than once but under ten times. The chain links TRBV3-1 to TRBJ2-1, with 8 bases that match TRBD2. The CDR3 is made up of 14 amino acids. Germline V gene data show CDR1 as LGHDT and CDR2 as YNNKEL (reference sequence). V trimming: 1 base; J trimming: 4 bases; junction bases outside the gene matches: 0. The DNA for the CDR3 is TGTGCCAGCAGCCAAGCTAGCGGGTACAATGAGCAGTTCTTC. Translation: CASSQASGYNEQFF.

This clonotype was counted a single time. The V and J genes are TRBV4-1 and TRBJ2-3; D gene ambiguous. CDR3 length: 16 residues. CDR1 is MGHRA, CDR2 YSYEKL, per germline. Trimming pared 4 bases from V and 1 base from J, leaving 15 bases between. The CDR3 nucleotides read TGCGCCAGCAGCCCTCCCTTAACAGAAGGCACAGATACGCAGTATTTT. This gives the protein CASSPPLTEGTDTQYF.

The chain recombines TRBV6-1 with TRBJ2-7, with D possibly TRBD1 on 6 matching bases. V was clipped by 7 bases and J by 2 bases, with 18 bases between them. Germline V gene sequence: CDR1 MNHNS, CDR2 SASEGT. CDR3 length: 15 residues. The CDR3 sequence is CASNPGPGVAYEQYF. The CDR3 DNA reads as TGTGCCAGCAACCCCGGCCCAGGGGTTGCCTACGAGCAGTACTTC.

This clonotype was found a few times. The rearrangement links TRBV3-1 to TRBJ1-2; maybe TRBD1 (6 bases). Trimming cost V 6 bases and J 2 bases, with 16 bases left between them. The CDR3 extends over 15 amino acids. Germline CDR1 and CDR2: LGHDT and YNNKEL (reference sequence). CDR3 DNA sequence: TGTGCCAGCAGTCCCTGGGGGGCGAGAAACTATGGCTACACCTTC. Amino acids: CASSPWGARNYGYTF.

Only a few counts were recorded for this clonotype. The chain carries TRBV28 and TRBJ2-7, with TRBD2 matching 12 bases. The CDR3 extends over 13 amino acids. Germline assignment: CDR1 MDHEN and CDR2 SYDVKM. Trimming cost V 6 bases and J 7 bases; bases outside gene matches: 4. CDR3 sequence reads: CASSSGLAGEQYF. The CDR3 DNA sequence: TGTGCCAGCAGCTCCGGACTAGCGGGGGAGCAGTACTTC.

This clonotype was seen a handful of times. J is TRBJ1-2 and V is TRBV10-3, with 11 bases matching TRBD1. Germline V gene lookup returns CDR1 ENHRY and CDR2 SYGVKD. The V segment lost 8 bases and the J segment 7 bases; nucleotides outside the gene matches: 3. This CDR3 has 12 amino acids. The CDR3 spells CAIRTGGFGYTF. The CDR3 DNA follows: TGTGCCATCCGGACAGGGGGCTTTGGCTACACCTTC.

There are a few counts of this clonotype. This chain links TRBV20-1 with TRBJ1-2, with a possible D match to TRBD1 (6 bases). Germline CDR1 is DFQATT and CDR2 is SNEGSKA (reference sequence). The ends were cut back, 5 bases at V and 4 bases at J, with 17 bases in the middle. There are 14 residues in the CDR3. CDR3 nucleotides: TGCAGTGCTGCCAATTCCGGGGGCGGCTATGGCTACACCTTC. Its translation is CSAANSGGGYGYTF.

On this clonotype: This may be a read error: a much more frequent sequence differs by one nucleotide. The rearrangement uses TRBV7-2 and TRBJ2-5, with D hard to call. The germline V gene encodes CDR1 SGHTA and CDR2 FQGNSA. This CDR3 has 13 amino acids. V gave up 3 bases and J gave up 1 base, with 6 bases separating them. The CDR3 bases are TGTGCCAGCAGCTTTGGCCGCCAAGAGACCCAGTACTTC. Its protein product is CASSFGRQETQYF.

The chain carries TRBV18 and TRBJ1-6; D gene ambiguous. The V end was cut by 2 bases, the J end by 10 bases, with 6 bases between. This CDR3 spans 12 amino acids. Germline V gene data show CDR1 as KGHSH and CDR2 as LQKENI. CDR3 nucleotides: TGTGCCAGCTCACCAGGGGAATCACCCCTCCACTTT. As protein: CASSPGESPLHF.

In regard to this clonotype: One base away lies a much larger clone, so this may be a sequencing read error. The genes are TRBV30 and TRBJ1-2; D unclear. Germline CDR1 is GTSNPN and CDR2 is SVGIG (reference sequence). The CDR3 length is 12 residues. Trimming pared 3 bases from V and 6 bases from J, leaving 11 bases between. The CDR3: CAWSPPLDGYTF. The CDR3 DNA follows: TGTGCCTGGAGCCCTCCCCTCGATGGCTACACCTTC.

The chain employs TRBV18 and TRBJ2-2; D unresolved. The CDR3 is 15 amino acids. Germline CDR1 is KGHSH and CDR2 is LQKENI. The V and J ends lost 8 bases and 3 bases respectively, with 16 bases between them. CDR3 loop: CASPLLESYTGELFF. CDR3 sequence (DNA): TGTGCCAGCCCACTTTTGGAGAGTTACACCGGGGAGCTGTTTTTT.

This chain links TRBV11-2 with TRBJ1-3, with D hard to call. This CDR3 region has 19 residues. The germline V gene has CDR1 SGHAT and CDR2 FQNNGV. Trimming removed 2 bases from V and 0 bases from J, with 20 bases in between. CDR3 loop: CASSLLFRAGSTSGNTIYF. In DNA form, the CDR3 reads TGTGCCAGCAGCTTATTGTTTCGGGCAGGTTCTACCTCTGGAAACACCATATATTTT.

This clonotype was recorded a few times. This chain links TRBV6-1 with TRBJ2-1; 15 nucleotides line up with TRBD2. Germline V gene data show CDR1 as MNHNS and CDR2 as SASEGT. V was pared by 8 bases and J by 8 bases, with 7 bases of the junction left unmatched. The CDR3 contains 15 residues. CDR3 sequence: CASWTSGRAWHEQFF. The CDR3 DNA follows: TGTGCCAGCTGGACTAGCGGGAGGGCCTGGCATGAGCAGTTCTTC.

This clonotype was found a few times. The V and J genes are TRBV7-8 and TRBJ2-5; D possibly corresponds to TRBD1 (7 bases). The CDR3 loop spans 16 amino acids. The germline V and J ends were trimmed by 6 bases and 9 bases, with 26 bases remaining between them. Germline CDR1 is SGHVS and CDR2 is FQNEAQ. In nucleotides, the CDR3 is TGTGCCAGCAGGCCCCCCGACCCGGGCCAGGGGGAGGCCCAGTACTTC. As protein: CASRPPDPGQGEAQYF.

The chain carries TRBV20-1 and TRBJ2-7; D could derive from TRBD1 or TRBD2 (5 bases each). Germline V gene data show CDR1 as DFQATT and CDR2 as SNEGSKA (reference sequence). This CDR3 spans 16 amino acids. V lost 0 bases and J lost 0, with 15 bases in between. The CDR3 nucleotides are TGCAGTGCTAGAGACGGACGGCTGGGGGACTCCTACGAGCAGTACTTC. It is translated as CSARDGRLGDSYEQYF.

The rearrangement joins TRBV5-5 to TRBJ2-2; possible D gene TRBD2, 5 bases. V was trimmed by 0 bases and J by 5 bases, leaving 14 bases between them. Germline V CDR1 and CDR2: SGHKS, YYEKEE (reference sequence). This CDR3 is built from 16 residues. The CDR3 sequence: CASSLAVSQRTGELFF. The CDR3 bases are TGTGCCAGCAGCTTGGCCGTTTCGCAGCGGACCGGGGAGCTGTTTTTT.

The table lists this clonotype with a few counts. The gene calls are TRBV9 and TRBJ1-6; tentatively, D is TRBD1 (5 bases). Germline-derived CDR1 and CDR2 are SGDLS and YYNGEE. The CDR3 length is 13 residues. V was shortened by 4 bases and J by 9 bases, with 11 bases between the two germline ends. The CDR3 is CASSQGVRSPLHF. The CDR3 DNA sequence: TGTGCCAGCAGCCAAGGGGTTCGTTCACCCCTCCACTTT.

The table lists this clonotype with many counts. V usage is TRBV12-3 or TRBV12-4 and J usage is TRBJ2-1; D possibly corresponds to TRBD1 (5 bases). This CDR3 has 11 amino acids. V shed 6 bases and J shed 7 bases, with 7 bases lying between them. The CDR3: CASSPGNEQFF. The CDR3 coding sequence is TGTGCCAGCAGCCCAGGGAATGAGCAGTTCTTC.

This clonotype was seen ten or more times. This sequence joins TRBV18 and TRBJ1-1; D gene uncertain. The CDR3 length is 12 residues. The ends were cut back, 6 bases at V and 5 bases at J, with 10 bases in the middle. Looked up from germline, CDR1 is KGHSH and CDR2 is LQKENI. CDR3 bases: TGTGCCAGCTCGTCACAGAGAACTGAAGCTTTCTTT. Residues: CASSSQRTEAFF.

This clonotype has a handful of counts. The chain uses TRBV29-1 and TRBJ1-2; possibly TRBD1 for D (5 bases). Trimming took off 7 bases at V and 4 bases at J, with 16 bases between the two ends. CDR1 is SQVTM and CDR2 is ANQGSEA in the germline V gene. The CDR3 covers 13 residues. The DNA of the CDR3 is TGCAGCGCTGGCGGGGGTATAGGCTATGGCTACACCTTC. Its translation is CSAGGGIGYGYTF. Based on the CDR3 plus reference TRBV29-1 and TRBJ1-2, the full variable domain is SAVISQKPSRDICQRGTSLTIQCQVDSQVTMMFWYRQQPGQSLTLIATANQGSEATYESGFVIDKFPISRPNLTFSTLTVSNMSPEDSSIYLCSAGGGIGYGYTFGSGTRLTVV.

Comment on this clonotype: It may be a read error: a sequence one base away is much more abundant. The genes are TRBV7-2 and TRBJ2-3; D could derive from TRBD1 or TRBD2 (5 bases each). This CDR3 has 11 amino acids. The germline CDR1 and CDR2 sequences are SGHTA and FQGNSA. The CDR3 is CANSYGGTQYF. The CDR3 region has the DNA TGTGCCAACAGCTATGGGGGTACGCAGTATTTT.

The chain recombines TRBV5-1 with TRBJ2-7; 12 nucleotides align to TRBD1. J gave up 3 bases and V 5 bases, and 9 bases lay outside the gene matches. CDR1 and CDR2 (germline): SGHRS, YFSETQ. CDR3 length equals 16 residues. The CDR3 sequence: CASSQDGTGGIYEQYF. Written as DNA, the CDR3 is TGCGCCAGCAGTCAAGACGGGACAGGGGGCATCTACGAGCAGTACTTC.

There are many counts of this clonotype. This chain connects TRBV15 to TRBJ2-5; D could derive from TRBD1 or TRBD2 (5 bases each). CDR1 is LNHNV, CDR2 YYDKDF, per germline (reference sequence). The CDR3 is 15 amino acids. V was trimmed by 4 bases and J by 5 bases, leaving 17 bases between them. The DNA for the CDR3 is TGTGCCACCAGCAAACGTCAGGGTTCGGGGGAGACCCAGTACTTC. Translating it yields CATSKRQGSGETQYF.